Presented here are 19 T cell receptor beta chains from one specimen sequenced in a study of a mutant IDH1 vaccine in newly diagnosed glioma. Their antigens are not known. Time point defined: week 47, end of study. Mutant IDH1 20-mer peptide, at 300 ug, made up each vaccine dose, with topical imiquimod. Repertoires were generated with immunoSEQ multiplex PCR, while TCRdb's copy carries only in-frame clones and drops some. The sample has fewer than 95,000 clones, around four fifths seen once. Material: PBMCs, obtained from a glioma patient whose treatment included an IDH1 peptide vaccine. The source of these receptors is a middle-aged man with glioma.

This chain joins TRBV2 and TRBJ2-5; D possibly corresponds to TRBD2 (7 bases). The V end was cut by 6 bases, the J end by 1 base, with 12 bases between. Germline assignment: CDR1 SNHLY and CDR2 FYNNEI. The CDR3 is made up of 14 amino acids. The CDR3 DNA is TGTGCCAGCAGAGGGGGGGAAGTCCAAGAGACCCAGTACTTC. Amino acid sequence: CASRGGEVQETQYF.

CDR3 amino acids: CASSLGGQLRGELFF. For the CDR3, the DNA is TGTGCCAGCAGCTTAGGAGGACAGCTAAGGGGGGAGCTGTTTTTT. The chain is built from TRBV7-2 and TRBJ2-2, with D perhaps matching TRBD1 (6 bases). CDR3 length: 15 residues. Germline V gives CDR1 SGHTA, CDR2 FQGNSA. V gave up 1 base and J gave up 8 bases, with 14 bases separating them.

The V call is TRBV19, the J call TRBJ2-6; 8 bases align to TRBD1. The germline V gene has CDR1 LNHDA and CDR2 SQIVND (reference sequence). This CDR3 contains 16 residues. Trimming took 6 bases from V and 1 from J; bases not matched to a gene: 5. The CDR3 is CASRTRTGSGANVLTF. The CDR3 coding sequence is TGTGCCAGTAGGACCCGGACAGGGTCTGGGGCCAACGTCCTGACTTTC.

Of note for this clone: Other DNA sequences in the same sample also yield this CDR3. The chain uses TRBV27 and TRBJ2-5; 7 bases align to TRBD2. Germline loops: CDR1 MNHEY, CDR2 SMNVEV (reference sequence). This CDR3 region has 13 residues. Germline trimming cut 3 bases from V and 4 bases from J; bases unmatched to any gene: 2. The CDR3 region is CASSFGGGETQYF. CDR3 sequence (DNA): TGTGCCAGCAGTTTTGGGGGGGGAGAGACCCAGTACTTC.

This chain connects TRBV19 to TRBJ1-2; 8 positions match TRBD1. CDR3 size: 16 residues. With 5 bases clipped from V and 4 bases from J, the junction kept 12 bases outside the gene matches. Looked up from germline, CDR1 is LNHDA and CDR2 is SQIVND (reference sequence). This chain's CDR3 is CASSLQTSGTGYGYTF. The CDR3 DNA is TGTGCCAGTAGTTTACAAACCTCCGGGACAGGCTATGGCTACACCTTC.

The chain couples TRBV11-1 to TRBJ2-1, with 9 bases matching TRBD2. The CDR3 has 14 residues. Losses at the gene ends were 7 bases for V and 6 bases for J; bases not matched to a gene: 7. Germline CDR1 is SGHAT and CDR2 is FQDESV (reference sequence). CDR3 in amino acids: CASKKGLAGNEQFF. CDR3 nucleotides: TGTGCCAGCAAAAAGGGACTAGCAGGCAATGAGCAGTTCTTC.

In its sample, this clone was seen once. The rearrangement uses TRBV11-2 and TRBJ2-7; D call uncertain. This CDR3 comprises 12 residues. With 3 bases removed from V and 3 bases from J, the gap between germline ends came to 6 bases. Looked up from germline, CDR1 is SGHAT and CDR2 is FQNNGV. CDR3 sequence (DNA): TGTGCCAGCAGCTTGACAATCTACGAGCAGTACTTC. This encodes CASSLTIYEQYF.

The chain employs TRBV19 and TRBJ2-4, with 12 bases lining up with TRBD2. After removal of 4 bases from V and 6 bases from J, the junction contained 4 bases not matched to a gene. Germline CDR1 is LNHDA and CDR2 is SQIVND (reference sequence). The CDR3 loop spans 15 amino acids. Here the CDR3 DNA reads TGTGCCAGTAGTAAACTAGCGGGGGGTTCAAACATTCAGTACTTC. This gives the protein CASSKLAGGSNIQYF.

The chain employs TRBV4-2 and TRBJ1-6; no clear D gene. Germline loops: CDR1 LGHNA, CDR2 YNFKEQ. This CDR3 has 15 residues. Trimming took off 1 base at V and 10 bases at J, with 14 bases between the two ends. In DNA form, the CDR3 reads TGTGCCAGCAGCCAAGTTGACACGAACGGGTCACCCCTCCACTTT. Translation gives CASSQVDTNGSPLHF.

V is TRBV9 and J is TRBJ2-7; unclear D gene. Between the trimmed V and J ends, which lost 7 bases and 3 bases, there was a span of 5 bases. From germline, CDR1 is SGDLS and CDR2 YYNGEE. This CDR3 region has 10 residues. The CDR3 DNA sequence: TGTGCCAGCGGCAGCTACGAGCAGTACTTC. This sequence encodes CASGSYEQYF.

The chain is built from TRBV14 and TRBJ2-1; D tentatively reads TRBD1 or TRBD2 (5 bases each). The V end lost 6 bases, the J end lost 12 bases, and 15 bases lay between the germline ends. Germline lookup yields CDR1 SGHDN and CDR2 FVKESK. The CDR3 runs 12 residues. CDR3 region: CASSKGTQWQFF. CDR3 bases: TGTGCCAGCAGTAAAGGGACCCAGTGGCAGTTCTTC.

The CDR3 coding sequence is TGTGCCAGTAGCACAGGGGGTCTCCCCTACGAGCAGTACTTC. This gives the protein CASSTGGLPYEQYF. The J gene is TRBJ2-7, the V gene TRBV19; TRBD1 matches 8 bases. From germline, CDR1 is LNHDA and CDR2 SQIVND (reference sequence). This CDR3 spans 14 amino acids. The junction had 6 bases not matched to a gene; V was cut back by 6 bases and J by 2 bases.

This clone was found a few times. The chain joins TRBV25-1 to TRBJ1-3; possibly TRBD1 for D (6 bases). Germline CDR1 MGHDK, CDR2 SYGVNS. V was shortened by 1 base and J by 5 bases, with 15 bases between the two germline ends. CDR3 length: 16 residues. The DNA of the CDR3 is TGTGCCAGCAGTGAATCCTGGGAGGGGGGGCGAAACACCATATATTTT. This sequence encodes CASSESWEGGRNTIYF.

This sequence joins TRBV5-1 and TRBJ2-5; 8 bases map to TRBD1. J gave up 9 bases and V 0 bases, and 13 bases lay outside the gene matches. Germline assignment: CDR1 SGHRS and CDR2 YFSETQ. The length of the CDR3 is 16 residues. The CDR3: CASSLDRQGPPKAQYF. The CDR3 DNA reads as TGCGCCAGCAGCTTGGATAGACAGGGGCCTCCCAAGGCCCAGTACTTC.

CDR3 protein: CASSHSRAGGLDEQFF. The DNA of the CDR3 is TGTGCCAGCAGTCACTCTAGGGCGGGAGGGCTCGATGAGCAGTTCTTC. The chain recombines TRBV27 with TRBJ2-1; TRBD2 matches at 9 bases. V shed 5 bases and J 8 bases; nucleotides not matched to a gene: 13. Per the germline V gene, CDR1 is MNHEY and CDR2 is SMNVEV (reference sequence). The CDR3 has 16 residues.

V usage is TRBV6-5 and J usage is TRBJ1-5, with D possibly being TRBD1 (5 bases). Trimming cost V 6 bases and J 0 bases, with 12 bases left between them. Germline CDR1 is MNHEY and CDR2 is SVGAGI. This CDR3 comprises 15 residues. The CDR3 region is CASRRQRNSNQPQHF. CDR3 nucleotides: TGTGCCAGCAGACGACAGAGAAATAGCAATCAGCCCCAGCATTTT.

This chain connects TRBV11-2 to TRBJ2-5, with D maybe TRBD2 (6 bases). Trimming shortened V by 4 bases and J by 3 bases, and 9 bases separated the two germline ends. The germline V gene encodes CDR1 SGHAT and CDR2 FQNNGV. This CDR3 has 13 residues. The CDR3 loop reads CASSSLAEETQYF. CDR3 DNA: TGTGCCAGCAGCTCTTTAGCGGAAGAGACCCAGTACTTC.

There are a few counts of this clone. The V gene is TRBV28, the J gene TRBJ2-7; 8 bases align to TRBD2. The CDR3 is 14 amino acids. Germline V gives CDR1 MDHEN, CDR2 SYDVKM. J gave up 4 bases and V 2 bases, and 4 bases lay outside the gene matches. The CDR3 here is CASSLQREIYEQYF. The CDR3 region has the DNA TGTGCCAGCAGTTTACAGCGGGAGATTTACGAGCAGTACTTC.

V usage is TRBV7-2 and J usage is TRBJ2-7; D is unresolved. Per germline, CDR1 SGHTA and CDR2 FQGNSA. Trimming left V 1 base short and J 0 bases short, with 7 bases between. This CDR3 contains 14 residues. The CDR3, as DNA: TGTGCCAGCAGCTTAGGAGTCAACTCCTACGAGCAGTACTTC. Its translation: CASSLGVNSYEQYF.